These T cell receptor beta chains were read from a single sample in a study of shared clonotypes between healthy human individuals. Produced via immunoSEQ multiplex PCR; TCRdb's table is partial and in-frame only. Of around 2.1 million clones in the sample, approximately 96% were seen once. Sequenced: naive CD4+ T cells sorted from blood. The receptors come from a man between 18 and 29 years old in good health. Each CDR3 is given with its conserved first and last residue. The D gene is left open where the match is weak. Size tells how often a clone was seen (once, few, many) or the class of an expanded clone, and some rows leave it out.

NA	TRBV30	TRBJ2-3	NA	CAWSAFGGTDTQYF
NA	TRBV6-5	TRBJ1-2	TRBD1	CASSYTDRGYGYTF
NA	TRBV9	TRBJ2-1	TRBD2	CASSGLAKDEQFF
NA	TRBV9	TRBJ1-6	NA	CASSTVDSPNSPLHF
NA	TRBV21-1	TRBJ1-5	NA	CARYQPQHF
NA	TRBV5-1	TRBJ2-7	TRBD2	CASSNPAGGGLSYEQYF
NA	TRBV6-1	TRBJ2-3	NA	CASSEDALGADTQYF
NA	TRBV28	TRBJ1-6	TRBD1	CASSGGQTQSPLHF
once	TRBV10-2	TRBJ2-7	NA	CASRDQGFSYEQYF
once	TRBV6-6	TRBJ2-7	NA	CASGRNSYEQYF
NA	TRBV25-1	TRBJ2-5	TRBD2	CASSGPGLAGVETQYF
once	TRBV6-1	TRBJ2-1	TRBD1	CASRDRTYNEQFF
NA	TRBV5-1	TRBJ1-1	NA	CASSLAGQQPTEAFF
NA	TRBV7-9	TRBJ1-5	NA	CASSLGREGHQPQHF
NA	TRBV6-5	TRBJ1-2	TRBD1	CASRSPGQLNYGYTF
NA	TRBV28	TRBJ2-5	NA	CASTGTNQETQYF
NA	TRBV7-9	TRBJ1-1	NA	CASSPHRTGSPTEAFF
NA	TRBV11-1	TRBJ2-7	NA	CASSLVSGPYEQYF
NA	TRBV4-1	TRBJ2-5	TRBD2	CASSPGLAGGRFETQYF
NA	TRBV10-3	TRBJ1-2	TRBD1	CAISVLPGQGLEGYTF
NA	TRBV7-9	TRBJ1-5	TRBD1	CASSLSRGGSGNQPQHF
NA	TRBV6-5	TRBJ1-1	NA	CASGRAGTEAFF
NA	TRBV25-1	TRBJ2-7	NA	CASMDPGELTYEQYF
once	TRBV30	TRBJ2-7	TRBD2	CAWSVRSGLASYEQYF
NA	TRBV30	TRBJ1-1	NA	CAWSTFSGNTEAFF
once	TRBV6-6	TRBJ2-5	TRBD1	CASSYQTGWIQYF
NA	TRBV19	TRBJ1-2	NA	CASSIPGDSYGYTF